This paragraph reports one T cell receptor (beta chain). The antigen remains undetermined. These data are taken from a study of cytomegalovirus exposure and HLA in healthy donors. Study outcomes and limitations: The study designated fewer than 200 TCR beta chains cytomegalovirus-associated.

V gave up 3 bases and J gave up 0 bases, with 9 bases separating them. CDR1 is MGHDK and CDR2 is SYGVNS in the germline V gene. The CDR3 sequence is 14 residues long. The PCR had 60 Vbeta and 13 Jbeta primers. Profiled with immunoSEQ multiplex PCR; TCRdb holds only in-frame clones, not every one. This repertoire shows around 130,000 clones, 8.5% to 9% found once; its top ten account for 6%. The rearrangement joins TRBV25-1 to TRBJ2-7; D gene uncertain. Sequenced input: PBMCs. This TCR came from a middle-aged woman in good health and CMV-seropositive. The CDR3 DNA reads TGTGCCAGCAGTGATCCTGGTAGCTCCTACGAGCAGTACTTC. Its protein is CASSDPGSSYEQYF.